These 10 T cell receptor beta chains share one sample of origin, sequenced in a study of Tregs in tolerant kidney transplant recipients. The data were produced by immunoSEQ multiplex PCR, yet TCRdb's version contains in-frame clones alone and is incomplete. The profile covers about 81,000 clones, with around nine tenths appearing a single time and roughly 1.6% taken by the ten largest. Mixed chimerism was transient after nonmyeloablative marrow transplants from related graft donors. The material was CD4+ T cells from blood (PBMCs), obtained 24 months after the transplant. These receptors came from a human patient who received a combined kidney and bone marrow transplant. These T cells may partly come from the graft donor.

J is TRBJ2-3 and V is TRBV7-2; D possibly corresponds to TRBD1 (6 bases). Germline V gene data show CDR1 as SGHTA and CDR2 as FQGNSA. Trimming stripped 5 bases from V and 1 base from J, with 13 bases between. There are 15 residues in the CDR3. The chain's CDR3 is CASSRGQIGTDTQYF. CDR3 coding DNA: TGTGCCAGCAGCCGAGGACAGATCGGCACAGATACGCAGTATTTT.

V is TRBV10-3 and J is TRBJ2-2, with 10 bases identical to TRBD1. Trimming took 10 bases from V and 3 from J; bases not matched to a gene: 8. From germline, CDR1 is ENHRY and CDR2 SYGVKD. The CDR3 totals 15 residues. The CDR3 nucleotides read TGTGCCACCCAACCCGGGACAGGGGACACCGGGGAGCTGTTTTTT. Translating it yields CATQPGTGDTGELFF.

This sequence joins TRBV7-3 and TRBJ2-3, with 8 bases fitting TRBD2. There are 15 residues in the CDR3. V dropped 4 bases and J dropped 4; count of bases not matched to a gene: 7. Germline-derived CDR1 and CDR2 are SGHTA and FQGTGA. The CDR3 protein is CASSSGLGVADTQYF. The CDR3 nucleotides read TGTGCCAGCAGCTCGGGACTAGGGGTCGCAGATACGCAGTATTTT.

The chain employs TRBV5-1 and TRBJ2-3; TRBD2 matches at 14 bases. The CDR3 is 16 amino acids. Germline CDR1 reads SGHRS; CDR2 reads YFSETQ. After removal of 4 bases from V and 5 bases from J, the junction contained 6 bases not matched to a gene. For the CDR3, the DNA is TGCGCCAGCAGCCGAGGGACTAGCGGGAGTGTAGATACGCAGTATTTT. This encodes CASSRGTSGSVDTQYF.

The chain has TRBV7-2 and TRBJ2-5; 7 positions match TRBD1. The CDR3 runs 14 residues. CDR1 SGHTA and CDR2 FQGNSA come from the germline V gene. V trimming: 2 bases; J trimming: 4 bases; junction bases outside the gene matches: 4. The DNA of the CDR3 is TGTGCCAGCAGCTTAAACAGGGGTGGAGAGACCCAGTACTTC. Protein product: CASSLNRGGETQYF.

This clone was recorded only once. DNA for the CDR3: TGTGCCAGCAGCTTAGATTTCTACGCAGGGAATTATGGCTACACCTTC. Its protein product is CASSLDFYAGNYGYTF. This sequence joins TRBV11-3 and TRBJ1-2; D is perhaps TRBD1 (5 bases). Per germline, CDR1 SGHNT and CDR2 YENEEA. The ends were cut back, 0 bases at V and 5 bases at J, with 16 bases in the middle. This CDR3 contains 16 residues.

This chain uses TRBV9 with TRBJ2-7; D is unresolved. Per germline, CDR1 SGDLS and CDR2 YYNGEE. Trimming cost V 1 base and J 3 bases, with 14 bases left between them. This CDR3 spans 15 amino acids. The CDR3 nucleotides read TGTGCCAGCAGCGTAAGTGTTGGGCAAAACTACGAGCAGTACTTC. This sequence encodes CASSVSVGQNYEQYF. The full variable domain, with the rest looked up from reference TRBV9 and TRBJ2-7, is DSGVTQTPKHLITATGQRVTLRCSPRSGDLSVYWYQQSLDQGLQFLIQYYNGEERAKGNILERFSAQQFPDLHSELNLSSLELGDSALYFCASSVSVGQNYEQYFGPGTRLTVT.

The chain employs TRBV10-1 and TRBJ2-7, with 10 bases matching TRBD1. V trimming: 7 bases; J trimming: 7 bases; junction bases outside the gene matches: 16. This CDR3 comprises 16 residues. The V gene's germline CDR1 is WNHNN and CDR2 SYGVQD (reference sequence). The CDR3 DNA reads TGCGCCAGCAATAGGACAGGGGGTCCGGGGTTGGTTGAGCAGTACTTC. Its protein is CASNRTGGPGLVEQYF.

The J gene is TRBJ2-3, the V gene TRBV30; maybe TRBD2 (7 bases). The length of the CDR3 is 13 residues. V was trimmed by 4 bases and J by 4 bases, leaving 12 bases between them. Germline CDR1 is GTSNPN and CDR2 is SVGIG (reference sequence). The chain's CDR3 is CAWNGEGADTQYF. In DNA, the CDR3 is TGTGCCTGGAATGGGGAGGGGGCAGATACGCAGTATTTT.

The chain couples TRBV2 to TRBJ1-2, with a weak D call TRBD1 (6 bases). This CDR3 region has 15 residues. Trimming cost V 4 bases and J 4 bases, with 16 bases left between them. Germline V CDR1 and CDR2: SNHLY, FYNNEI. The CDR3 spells CASSAHTGTSYGYTF. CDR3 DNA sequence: TGTGCCAGCAGTGCCCATACAGGGACCAGCTATGGCTACACCTTC.